The sequence of this T cell receptor beta chain was determined in a study of cytomegalovirus exposure and HLA in healthy donors. Study-wide findings and caveats: Previous analysis showed most TCR beta V segments were productive about 87% or about 30% of the time. The authors later found HLA-associated TCR beta chains more clonally expanded than equally common others.

PCR employed 60 Vbeta and 13 Jbeta primers. Generated by immunoSEQ multiplex PCR, the TCRdb table keeps only in-frame clones and is missing some. The sample gives fewer than 250,000 clones, 82% of which show up once; 6% is in the top ten. Notes on this clone: As yet, its antigen is unknown.

Sample: PBMCs. This TCR derives from a man aged 35 to 55 in good health and CMV-seropositive.

The CDR3, as DNA: TGCAGCGTTGAAGATTCCCCTCATGGCTACACCTTC. This encodes CSVEDSPHGYTF. The chain uses TRBV29-1 and TRBJ1-2; D is unclear. The germline CDR1 and CDR2 sequences are SQVTM and ANQGSEA. The CDR3 spans 12 residues. V was clipped by 0 bases and J by 6 bases, with 8 bases between them.